A selection of T cell receptor beta chains follows, all from one sample in a study of a mutant IDH1 vaccine in newly diagnosed glioma. The table came from immunoSEQ multiplex PCR; TCRdb's copy has only in-frame clones and leaves some out. The sample records some 27,000 clones, around 79% being singletons. Antigens of these TCRs are unknown. Sequences were derived from PBMCs, sampled from a glioma patient whose treatment included an IDH1 peptide vaccine. The receptors here all came from a man aged 35-49 years with glioma. CDR3s include the opening cysteine and the closing phenylalanine or tryptophan.

V	J	CDR3
TRBV2	TRBJ1-3	CASSERTIRNTGNTIYF
TRBV19	TRBJ1-2	CASSMDSPTNYGYTF
TRBV5-1	TRBJ2-3	CASSSTVFGRVTDTQYF
TRBV5-1	TRBJ2-1	CASSFSIAGGNNEQFF
TRBV30	TRBJ1-1	CAWRYGGSGTEAFF
TRBV2	TRBJ1-1	CASSFPQGTTEAFF
TRBV19	TRBJ1-5	CASYGGFDNQPQHF
TRBV19	TRBJ2-5	CASTPGGQETQYF
TRBV28	TRBJ1-4	CASSIGTTSEKLFF
TRBV7-9	TRBJ1-5	CASSRGTGGIGNQPQHF
TRBV5-6	TRBJ2-1	CASSLRASGSPGLHEQFF
TRBV2	TRBJ2-7	CASSPGHSIAYEQYF
TRBV6-5	TRBJ2-1	CASSYSPGTSDDEQFF
TRBV5-1	TRBJ1-5	CASSLAGQISNQPQHF
TRBV6-5	TRBJ1-1	CASSSHPPNRAEAFF
TRBV2	TRBJ2-7	CATLEGRNRQYF
TRBV6-5	TRBJ2-2	CASSYSGAAGELFF
TRBV19	TRBJ1-1	CASSIDSGRRSKAPAFF
TRBV5-4	TRBJ1-3	CASSLARQGSGNTIYF
TRBV4-1	TRBJ2-1	CASSQGNEQFF
TRBV23-1	TRBJ2-7	CASSQTGRSLAGNEQYF
TRBV11-1	TRBJ2-1	CASFDDRLPSYNEQFF
TRBV5-1	TRBJ2-7	CASSAGDRVRNHEQYF
TRBV5-1	TRBJ1-5	CASREGQGEGPQHF
TRBV7-8	TRBJ2-5	CASSAGLQETQYF
TRBV11-2	TRBJ2-7	CASGQGVDEQYF
TRBV5-8	TRBJ2-3	CASSLPGPDTQYF
TRBV7-9	TRBJ1-5	CASSSGQGDSNQPQHF
TRBV6-4	TRBJ2-3	CASSDSGQGADTQYF
TRBV19	TRBJ2-1	CASGRGPQIAAAYNEQFF
TRBV6-1	TRBJ1-1	CASSPGQGVEAFF
TRBV28	TRBJ2-3	CASSLSGVKDTQYF
TRBV29-1	TRBJ1-6	CSVMTGGNSPLHF
TRBV7-9	TRBJ2-7	CASSLQGGYEQYF
TRBV21-1	TRBJ2-5	CARRGSGRASILGPQETQYF
TRBV9	TRBJ2-1	CASSLGGGPYNEQFF
TRBV6-5	TRBJ2-3	CASSLRGGRPDTQYF
TRBV5-4	TRBJ2-7	CASSPQGGDEQYF
TRBV12-5	TRBJ2-3	CASGPLGAGADTQYF
TRBV6-4	TRBJ1-1	CASRLDRGNTEAFF
TRBV5-6	TRBJ2-7	CASSLSSYEQYF